These 29 T cell receptor beta chains share one sample of origin, sequenced in a study of T cell clusters in autoimmune cytopenias. One tube held mixed TRB-A and TRB-B primer pools for touch-down PCR. TCRdb reanalyzed the multiplex PCR reads and collapses them to one entry per CDR3 protein, without DNA. The repertoire table contains under 13,000 distinct CDR3 sequences. Each sample's input was approximately 0.25 ug genomic DNA, 35,000 to 40,000 genome equivalents. These sequences were also reported in another study, on T cell repertoires in aging, cancer and after chemotherapy.

What was sequenced was peripheral blood. These receptors originate from a human donor in good health.

V usage is TRBV6-5 and J usage is TRBJ2-2; the D call of TRBD1 rests on TCRdb alone, since no DNA is present to check it. This CDR3 region has 14 residues. The germline V gene encodes CDR1 MNHEY and CDR2 SVGAGI. The CDR3 is CASSFPGRAGELFF.

V gene TRBV6-1 combines with J gene TRBJ2-1; there is no DNA to check the TCRdb D call of TRBD2. This CDR3 region has 14 residues. Looked up from germline, CDR1 is MNHNS and CDR2 is SASEGT. The CDR3: CASCRTSGNNEQFF.

The chain employs TRBV12-3 or TRBV12-4 and TRBJ2-1; TCRdb's D call of TRBD1 is untestable without DNA. There are 14 residues in the CDR3. The CDR3 sequence is CASSLAAGVNEQFF.

V usage is TRBV6-6 and J usage is TRBJ2-7. The CDR3 is 11 amino acids. Looked up from germline, CDR1 is MNHNY and CDR2 is SVGAGI (reference sequence). CDR3 sequence reads: CASTHQEKQYF.

Frequency places this clonotype as medium-sized. V is TRBV29-1 and J is TRBJ2-1; TCRdb calls TRBD2, which cannot be checked without DNA. The germline gives CDR1 SQVTM, CDR2 ANQGSEA. This CDR3 has 13 residues. CDR3 in amino acids: CSALVAGRFEQFF.

The CDR3 loop reads CASSRGRGLGYGYTF. This chain links TRBV27 with TRBJ1-2; the D call of TRBD1 rests on TCRdb alone, since no DNA is present to check it. There are 15 residues in the CDR3. Germline V lookup: CDR1 MNHEY, CDR2 SMNVEV (reference sequence).

The chain links TRBV24-1 to TRBJ2-3. Germline lookup yields CDR1 KGHDR and CDR2 SFDVKD. This CDR3 spans 13 amino acids. The chain's CDR3 is CATGHSHTDTQYF.

The V and J genes are TRBV5-4 and TRBJ2-7; with no DNA, the TCRdb D assignment of TRBD1 cannot be verified. This CDR3 contains 17 residues. The V gene's germline CDR1 is SGHNT and CDR2 YYREEE (reference sequence). CDR3 protein: CASSLLPGDRGPNEQYF.

The rearrangement joins TRBV27 to TRBJ1-2; with no DNA, the TCRdb D assignment of TRBD1 cannot be verified. The germline V gene encodes CDR1 MNHEY and CDR2 SMNVEV (reference sequence). This CDR3 is built from 13 residues. CDR3: CASSFDRYSGYTF.

This sequence joins TRBV19 and TRBJ1-5; TCRdb calls TRBD1, which cannot be checked without DNA. CDR3 size: 17 residues. Germline CDR1 is LNHDA and CDR2 is SQIVND (reference sequence). CDR3 in amino acids: CATRRDRGQVSNQPQHF.

The chain is built from TRBV6-5 and TRBJ2-7; TCRdb's D call, TRBD2, is unchecked because there is no DNA. This CDR3 is built from 15 residues. Looked up from germline, CDR1 is MNHEY and CDR2 is SVGAGI. CDR3: CASSEEGSPSYEQYF.

The chain has TRBV19 and TRBJ2-7. CDR3 length equals 14 residues. Germline V gene data show CDR1 as LNHDA and CDR2 as SQIVND (reference sequence). CDR3 sequence reads: CASSILGTPYEQYF.

Considering frequency, this clonotype is medium-sized. V usage is TRBV29-1 and J usage is TRBJ2-7; TCRdb calls TRBD2, which cannot be checked without DNA. Germline CDR1 and CDR2: SQVTM and ANQGSEA. This CDR3 has 14 residues. The CDR3: CSVETSGFHGEQYF.

The gene calls are TRBV27 and TRBJ1-2; TCRdb designates TRBD1, a call that cannot be tested without DNA. From germline, CDR1 is MNHEY and CDR2 SMNVEV (reference sequence). The CDR3 is 12 residues long. The CDR3: CASSFQGDGYTF.

This clonotype is medium-sized by frequency. J is TRBJ2-1 and V is TRBV29-1; TCRdb's D gene call, TRBD2, goes unchecked for lack of DNA. The CDR3 has 11 amino acids. Germline CDR1 is SQVTM and CDR2 is ANQGSEA. The CDR3 loop is CSGVGRYEQFF.

This chain joins TRBV6-5 and TRBJ2-1; the TRBD2 assignment by TCRdb is unverifiable without DNA. Per the germline V gene, CDR1 is MNHEY and CDR2 is SVGAGI. The CDR3 length is 15 residues. The CDR3 protein is CASSPQREKDNEQFF.

The V gene is TRBV19, the J gene TRBJ1-5. The germline V gene has CDR1 LNHDA and CDR2 SQIVND (reference sequence). The CDR3 sequence is 12 residues long. CDR3 amino acids: CASRQHNQPQHF.

The J gene is TRBJ1-4, the V gene TRBV30; TCRdb selects TRBD1, and the lack of DNA leaves this call unchecked. CDR3 length: 13 amino acids. CDR1 is GTSNPN, CDR2 SVGIG, per germline (reference sequence). The CDR3 sequence is CAWDTGGDKKLFF.

CDR3 in amino acids: CASSEFPTNTGELFF. The chain uses TRBV6-1 and TRBJ2-2; no DNA is available, so the TRBD1 call from TCRdb remains unchecked. Germline V gene lookup returns CDR1 MNHNS and CDR2 SASEGT. The CDR3 spans 15 residues.

The chain recombines TRBV13 with TRBJ2-3; TCRdb gives TRBD2 as the D gene, but with no DNA this cannot be confirmed. The CDR3 is 15 residues long. Germline V gene data show CDR1 as PRHDT and CDR2 as FYEKMQ (reference sequence). The CDR3: CASSLGERTTDTQYF.

This clonotype registers medium-sized by frequency. V gene TRBV6-5 combines with J gene TRBJ2-1; TCRdb's D call of TRBD1 is untestable without DNA. Germline assignment: CDR1 MNHEY and CDR2 SVGAGI. The CDR3 has 11 amino acids. Here the CDR3 reads CASSEGVQQFF.

The V and J genes are TRBV12-3 or TRBV12-4 and TRBJ2-7; without DNA, the TCRdb call of TRBD2 cannot be checked. The CDR3 is made up of 16 amino acids. The CDR3 loop reads CASRRSGRASPYEQYF.

V gene TRBV27 combines with J gene TRBJ1-2; checking the TCRdb D call of TRBD1 is not possible without DNA. The CDR3 runs to 13 residues. Germline assignment: CDR1 MNHEY and CDR2 SMNVEV (reference sequence). CDR3 loop: CASRGQGYKGYTF.

The chain carries TRBV29-1 and TRBJ1-2; TCRdb outputs TRBD1, but without DNA this stays unchecked. This CDR3 has 11 amino acids. In germline, CDR1 is SQVTM, CDR2 ANQGSEA. The CDR3 spells CSVGNRVGYTF.

V is TRBV5-4 and J is TRBJ2-2. The CDR3 runs 14 residues. Germline V lookup: CDR1 SGHNT, CDR2 YYREEE (reference sequence). This CDR3 reads CASSPTAWTGELFF.

The chain uses TRBV5-4 and TRBJ2-3; TCRdb's D call, TRBD2, is unchecked because there is no DNA. CDR3 length: 14 residues. CDR1 is SGHNT and CDR2 is YYREEE in the germline V gene (reference sequence). CDR3 protein: CASSLGGVTDTQYF.

This clonotype is deemed medium-sized (0.01 to 0.1%) by its frequency. The J gene is TRBJ2-1, the V gene TRBV13. The CDR3 runs to 12 residues. From germline, CDR1 is PRHDT and CDR2 FYEKMQ (reference sequence). CDR3 sequence: CASSVFGDEQFF.

The chain has TRBV27 and TRBJ2-2; absent DNA, TCRdb's TRBD1 call cannot be checked. Germline assignment: CDR1 MNHEY and CDR2 SMNVEV (reference sequence). This CDR3 is 17 amino acids long. CDR3 region: CASSPFRGASNTGELFF.

This clonotype is classed as medium-sized by frequency. The V call is TRBV6-6, the J call TRBJ2-1; the D gene TCRdb calls, TRBD1, cannot be checked with no DNA. This CDR3 contains 16 residues. Germline V gene data show CDR1 as MNHNY and CDR2 as SVGAGI (reference sequence). This chain's CDR3 is CASSSTRTGGYNEQFF.